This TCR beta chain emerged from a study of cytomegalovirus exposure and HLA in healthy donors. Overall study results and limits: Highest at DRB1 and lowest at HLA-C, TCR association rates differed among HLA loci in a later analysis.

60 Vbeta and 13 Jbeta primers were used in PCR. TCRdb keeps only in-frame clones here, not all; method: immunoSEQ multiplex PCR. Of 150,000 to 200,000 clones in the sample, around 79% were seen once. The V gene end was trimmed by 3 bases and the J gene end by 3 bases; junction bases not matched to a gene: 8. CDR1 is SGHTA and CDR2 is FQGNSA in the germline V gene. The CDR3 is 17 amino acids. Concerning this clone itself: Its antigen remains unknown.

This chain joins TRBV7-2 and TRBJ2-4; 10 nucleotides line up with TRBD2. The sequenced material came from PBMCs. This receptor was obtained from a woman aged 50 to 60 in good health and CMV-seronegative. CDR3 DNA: TGTGCCAGCAGCTTCCTCGGACTAGCGGATTACAAAAACATTCAGTACTTC. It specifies CASSFLGLADYKNIQYF.